A few counts support the clone carrying this T cell receptor beta chain. Being one base from a much bigger clone, this may be a read error. The V and J ends lost 7 bases and 1 base, in that order; junction bases with no gene match: 10. CDR1 is SGDLS and CDR2 is YYNGEE in the germline V gene. This CDR3 is 16 amino acids long. This sample is part of a study of CD8+CD57+ T cells in acquired aplastic anemia. Profiling of TCR beta VDJ combinations and CDR3 sequences used genomic DNA as template. TCRdb re-derived calls from the reads in MiXCR, one entry per CDR3 protein. This table holds some 180,000 distinct CDR3 sequences, about 47% found once.

The source material was sorted CD4+, CD8+, or CD8+CD57+ T cells (not recorded which) from PBMCs. This chain connects TRBV9 to TRBJ2-3; TRBD2 matches at 9 bases. The receptor was isolated from a human donor in good health. The CDR3 DNA reads TGTGCCAGCGGCTACTCACCTAGCGGGGGCACAGATACGCAGTATTTT. This gives the protein CASGYSPSGGTDTQYF.